This is a list of T cell receptor beta chains from one sample in a study of blood T cell repertoires in COVID-19. The assay was immunoSEQ multiplex PCR, and TCRdb's table has in-frame clones only and misses some. The sample shows under 150,000 clones, less than 95% of them seen only once. Sequences were obtained from peripheral blood. The receptor set was obtained from a human donor with active COVID-19. The donor label of this sample is uncertain. The CDR3 runs from the conserved cysteine through the conserved F or W. The order of the fields is CDR3 protein, CDR3 DNA, V gene, clone size, D gene, J gene. A D gene is named only where the DNA matches it firmly. Size is stated for part of the rows, as once, few or many counts, or as a class when the clone is expanded.

CDR3: CASSYVGAGETQYF
DNA: TGTGCCAGCAGTTACGTGGGGGCCGGGGAGACCCAGTACTTC
V: TRBV6-2/TRBV6-3
size: NA
D: NA
J: TRBJ2-5

CDR3: CASSQEEGSDTEAFF
DNA: TGCGCCAGCAGCCAAGAGGAGGGGTCGGACACTGAAGCTTTCTTT
V: TRBV4-1
size: NA
D: NA
J: TRBJ1-1

CDR3: CASSEATANQPQHF
DNA: TGTGCCAGCAGTGAAGCCACAGCCAATCAGCCCCAGCATTTT
V: TRBV6-1
size: NA
D: NA
J: TRBJ1-5

CDR3: CASSLGRRGGTDTQYF
DNA: TGTGCCAGCAGCTTAGGGCGGCGGGGTGGGACAGATACGCAGTATTTT
V: TRBV11-2
size: NA
D: NA
J: TRBJ2-3

CDR3: CASSLATGSTGELFF
DNA: TGTGCCAGCAGCTTAGCCACAGGGAGTACCGGGGAGCTGTTTTTT
V: TRBV11-3
size: NA
D: NA
J: TRBJ2-2

CDR3: CASSLGLASGGLSYEQYF
DNA: TGCGCCAGCAGCTTGGGGCTGGCTAGCGGGGGACTCTCCTACGAGCAGTACTTC
V: TRBV5-1
size: NA
D: TRBD2
J: TRBJ2-7

CDR3: CASTTGTEGETQYF
DNA: TGCGCCAGCACAACCGGGACGGAGGGGGAGACCCAGTACTTC
V: TRBV5-1
size: NA
D: NA
J: TRBJ2-5

CDR3: CASSQTLAPDTQYF
DNA: TGTGCCAGCAGCCAAACCCTAGCCCCAGATACGCAGTATTTT
V: TRBV4-2
size: NA
D: NA
J: TRBJ2-3

CDR3: CASSPSWSYNSPLHF
DNA: TGTGCCAGCAGCCCGTCATGGAGCTATAATTCACCCCTCCACTTT
V: TRBV5-5
size: few
D: NA
J: TRBJ1-6

CDR3: CASSLTGTNSGANVLTF
DNA: TGTGCCAGCAGCTTAACGGGTACCAACTCTGGGGCCAACGTCCTGACTTTC
V: TRBV7-9
size: NA
D: NA
J: TRBJ2-6

CDR3: CASSQALGTGQYNEQFF
DNA: TGCGCCAGCAGCCAAGCTCTCGGGACAGGACAATACAATGAGCAGTTCTTC
V: TRBV4-3
size: NA
D: TRBD1
J: TRBJ2-1

CDR3: CASRYWDRERSYEQYF
DNA: TGTGCCAGCAGATATTGGGACAGGGAAAGATCCTACGAGCAGTACTTC
V: TRBV11-2
size: NA
D: TRBD1
J: TRBJ2-7

CDR3: CASSWTSGGAQETDTQYF
DNA: TGTGCCAGCAGCTGGACTAGCGGGGGGGCTCAAGAGACAGATACGCAGTATTTT
V: TRBV2
size: NA
D: TRBD2
J: TRBJ2-3